This paragraph covers one T cell receptor beta chain sequence. The antigen remains undetermined. The sample is drawn from a study of blood T cells in healthy people across ages. Turning to the study itself: For every two T cells, template switching captured about one barcoded beta molecule.

Findings and caveats of the study: With age, beta diversity per million T cells declined roughly linearly, significantly by 40 to 50.

Per-sample yields of isolated PBMCs were at least 7 million. Primed by a sample-barcoded 5' primer and a J-beta primer mix, a second PCR proceeded for 7 to 11 cycles. TCRdb re-called the 5' RACE reads through MiXCR, storing one row per CDR3 protein. This table holds over 1,500,000 distinct CDR3 sequences, roughly two fifths found once. The clonotype comes from a human donor in good health. The sequencing sample was made of blood.

The CDR3 is CSAYDTNGGKLFF. The DNA of the CDR3 is TGCAGTGCCTATGACACAAATGGGGGGAAACTGTTTTTT. The J gene is TRBJ1-4, the V gene TRBV20-1; a possible D gene is TRBD1 (5 bases). Trimming stripped 6 bases from V and 11 bases from J, with 19 bases between. Germline loops: CDR1 DFQATT, CDR2 SNEGSKA (reference sequence). CDR3 length: 13 residues.